The 28 T cell receptor beta chains below come from one sample, sequenced in a study of T cells in Graves' hyperthyroidism and ophthalmopathy. TCR beta CDR3 sequences were amplified from RNA transcripts. An initial round of RT-PCR targeting the TCR CDR3 relied on the HTBI primer set. Via MiXCR, TCRdb re-called the multiplex PCR reads, giving one row per CDR3 protein. Seen here are about 640,000 distinct CDR3 sequences, nearly 45% observed once, and the top ten hold under 8.5%. Specimen: peripheral blood or thyroid tissue (not recorded which). These TCRs come from an adult man with Graves' disease, either hyperthyroidism or ophthalmopathy (not recorded which).

Ten or more counts support this clonotype. The chain carries TRBV7-9 and TRBJ1-2, with D tentatively TRBD1 (5 bases). Germline assignment: CDR1 SEHNR and CDR2 FQNEAQ (reference sequence). Trimming removed 7 bases from V and 4 bases from J, with 10 bases in between. CDR3 length: 12 residues. The CDR3 is CASTDGTYGYTF. CDR3 nucleotide sequence: TGTGCCAGCACCGACGGGACCTATGGCTACACCTTC.

This clonotype was detected only a few times. V is TRBV24-1 and J is TRBJ2-3, with TRBD2 as a possible D gene (5 bases). V was cut by 5 bases and J by 2 bases, with 10 bases left in between. The CDR3 runs to 14 residues. CDR1 and CDR2 (germline): KGHDR, SFDVKD. CDR3 DNA sequence: TGTGCCACCAGTGCGGGGAGAGACACAGATACGCAGTATTTT. This sequence encodes CATSAGRDTDTQYF.

On this clonotype: One end of the junction fails to match germline, which may point to a read error. CDR3 region: CASSQAGTRNWYGYTF. The CDR3, as DNA: TGTGCCAGCAGTCAAGCCGGGACAAGGAACTGGTATGGCTACACCTTC. The genes are TRBV2 and TRBJ1-2, with TRBD1 as a possible D gene (6 bases). The CDR3 has 16 amino acids. Germline CDR1 reads SNHLY; CDR2 reads FYNNEI.

V usage is TRBV29-1 and J usage is TRBJ2-7; D may be TRBD1 or TRBD2 (5 bases each). V lost 3 bases, J lost 4 bases, and 13 bases lay in between. Germline V gene data show CDR1 as SQVTM and CDR2 as ANQGSEA. The length of the CDR3 is 13 residues. The CDR3 nucleotides are TGCAGCGTTGACCGGGGCAGTGGATACGAGCAGTACTTC. As protein: CSVDRGSGYEQYF.

This clonotype was found many times. The CDR3 here is CSVPLLGTQGGYTF. The DNA of the CDR3 is TGCAGCGTTCCCCTACTCGGGACACAGGGGGGCTACACCTTC. J is TRBJ1-2 and V is TRBV29-1, with 7 bases aligning to TRBD1. Looked up from germline, CDR1 is SQVTM and CDR2 is ANQGSEA. The V segment lost 5 bases and the J segment 8 bases; nucleotides outside the gene matches: 14. The CDR3 runs 14 residues.

A note on this clonotype: One base away lies a much larger clone, so this may be a sequencing read error. The rearrangement uses TRBV29-1 and TRBJ1-1; no reliable D call. The CDR3 sequence is 12 residues long. Per the germline V gene, CDR1 is SQVTM and CDR2 is ANQGSEA. CDR3 DNA sequence: TGCAGCGTTGTTGCAGCGAACACTGAAGCTCTCTTT. Translated: CSVVAANTEALF.

The chain is built from TRBV2 and TRBJ1-5; tentative D call: TRBD1 (6 bases). The V gene's germline CDR1 is SNHLY and CDR2 FYNNEI. CDR3 size: 14 residues. V was clipped by 6 bases and J by 7 bases, with 16 bases between them. The CDR3 nucleotides are TGTGCCAGCAGCCACTCAGGGGTGGGGCAGCCCCAGCATTTT. Residues: CASSHSGVGQPQHF.

A few counts support this clonotype. This sequence may be a read error, since a much larger clone differs from it by one base. The chain recombines TRBV6-5 with TRBJ1-6, with D tentatively TRBD1 (6 bases). The V gene lost 5 bases and the J gene lost 4 bases, with 6 bases spanning the gap. CDR3 length equals 13 residues. Germline V lookup: CDR1 MNHEY, CDR2 SVGAGI. The CDR3 here is CASSTGYNSPLHF. The CDR3 nucleotides read TGTGCCAGCAGTACAGGGTATAATTCACCCCTCCACTTT.

A few counts support this clonotype. This chain uses TRBV25-1 with TRBJ2-3; unclear D gene. CDR3 length equals 16 residues. V was clipped by 4 bases and J by 0 bases, with 14 bases between them. Germline loops: CDR1 MGHDK, CDR2 SYGVNS. The CDR3 coding sequence is TGTGCCAGCAGTGGCCTAGAAGCACACAGCACAGATACGCAGTATTTT. Amino acid sequence: CASSGLEAHSTDTQYF.

This clonotype was counted a few times. This CDR3 is CASSGGGSQPQHF. DNA for the CDR3: TGTGCCAGCAGCGGCGGGGGAAGTCAGCCCCAGCATTTT. The chain uses TRBV7-8 and TRBJ1-5; D may be TRBD1 (5 bases). CDR1 is SGHVS, CDR2 FQNEAQ, per germline. The CDR3 totals 13 residues. V shed 5 bases and J shed 6 bases, with 11 bases lying between them.

The chain employs TRBV5-1 and TRBJ1-6, with TRBD1 matching 8 bases. Germline V CDR1 and CDR2: SGHRS, YFSETQ. With V trimmed by 1 base and J by 4 bases, 4 bases remained unmatched. The CDR3 has 16 residues. DNA for the CDR3: TGCGCCAGCAGCTTGTCGCAGGGGGCTTATAATTCACCCCTCCACTTT. Its protein product is CASSLSQGAYNSPLHF.

This clonotype was counted a few times. CDR3: CASIPWDLNTEAFF. CDR3 nucleotides: TGTGCCAGCATCCCCTGGGACTTGAACACTGAAGCTTTCTTT. The chain has TRBV12-3 or TRBV12-4 and TRBJ1-1; D might be TRBD1 (5 bases). This CDR3 region has 14 residues. V was clipped by 7 bases and J by 0 bases, with 12 bases between them.

As concerns this clonotype: This may be a read error: a much more frequent sequence differs by one nucleotide. The chain couples TRBV7-2 to TRBJ1-1, with TRBD1 as a possible D gene (6 bases). V shed 6 bases and J shed 3 bases, with 14 bases lying between them. CDR1 is SGHTA and CDR2 is FQGNSA in the germline V gene. The CDR3 consists of 14 residues. The CDR3 loop is CASSTSNRDTEAFF. DNA of the CDR3: TGTGCCAGCAGTACCTCAAACAGGGACACTGAAGCTTTCTTT.

This clonotype has only a few counts. The chain employs TRBV5-5 and TRBJ2-7; 7 nucleotides agree with TRBD1. The CDR3 is 15 residues long. Germline CDR1 is SGHKS and CDR2 is YYEKEE (reference sequence). The V gene end was trimmed by 0 bases and the J gene end by 3 bases; junction bases not matched to a gene: 6. The DNA of the CDR3 is TGTGCCAGCAGCTTGGAGGGGGCTAACTTCTACGAGCAGTACTTC. This translates into CASSLEGANFYEQYF.

The chain carries TRBV7-8 and TRBJ1-6; no firm D call. Trimming pared 3 bases from V and 1 base from J, leaving 4 bases between. From germline, CDR1 is SGHVS and CDR2 FQNEAQ. The CDR3 covers 14 residues. The DNA for the CDR3 is TGTGCCAGCAGCTTGGTATCCTATAATTCACCCCTCCACTTT. Amino acid sequence: CASSLVSYNSPLHF.

V is TRBV2 and J is TRBJ2-2; 10 nucleotides match TRBD2. The CDR3 covers 18 residues. J gave up 0 bases and V 7 bases, and 11 bases lay outside the gene matches. In germline, CDR1 is SNHLY, CDR2 FYNNEI. The CDR3 DNA is TGTGCCAGCATTCGGGACAGCGGGAGGGCTACGAACACCGGGGAGCTGTTTTTT. Translating gives CASIRDSGRATNTGELFF.

This clonotype was seen a few times. The J gene is TRBJ1-2, the V gene TRBV11-2, with D perhaps TRBD1 (5 bases). The CDR3 sequence is 13 residues long. V dropped 4 bases and J dropped 7 bases, with 13 bases sitting between them. Germline assignment: CDR1 SGHAT and CDR2 FQNNGV. The DNA for the CDR3 is TGTGCCAGCAGCTCCGGGGCAGGCGGTGGCTACACCTTC. This gives the protein CASSSGAGGGYTF.

This clonotype was detected only a few times. The V and J genes are TRBV24-1 and TRBJ1-2; 9 nucleotides line up with TRBD1. CDR3 length: 13 residues. Per the germline V gene, CDR1 is KGHDR and CDR2 is SFDVKD. Unmatched junction bases numbered 7, after V lost 7 bases and J lost 8 bases. CDR3 sequence reads: CATSARDRDGYTF. The CDR3, as DNA: TGTGCCACCAGCGCCCGGGACAGGGACGGCTACACCTTC.

The sample holds a few counts of this clonotype. The V gene is TRBV7-8, the J gene TRBJ1-5; 8 bases match TRBD1. Germline trimming cut 4 bases from V and 7 bases from J; bases unmatched to any gene: 6. The CDR3 is 14 residues long. CDR1 is SGHVS, CDR2 FQNEAQ, per germline. CDR3: CASSSITGGQPQHF. The CDR3, as DNA: TGTGCCAGCAGCTCAATTACAGGGGGACAGCCCCAGCATTTT.

The chain recombines TRBV6-5 with TRBJ1-5, with D unresolved. Germline V lookup: CDR1 MNHEY, CDR2 SVGAGI. This CDR3 contains 14 residues. V was shortened by 6 bases and J by 5 bases, with 14 bases between the two germline ends. Written as DNA, the CDR3 is TGTGCCAGCAGCTACCTCGGAGTGGATCAGCCCCAGCATTTT. Amino acids: CASSYLGVDQPQHF.

The V call is TRBV7-2, the J call TRBJ2-7; weak D call: TRBD2 (6 bases). CDR1 is SGHTA, CDR2 FQGNSA, per germline. V was shortened by 5 bases and J by 9 bases, with 14 bases between the two germline ends. The CDR3 consists of 12 residues. In nucleotides, the CDR3 is TGTGCCAGCAGCCCAACCGGGAGTTGGCAGTACTTC. Its translation: CASSPTGSWQYF. The complete variable domain, with remaining parts taken from reference TRBV7-2 and TRBJ2-7, reads GAGVSQSPSNKVTEKGKDVELRCDPISGHTALYWYRQSLGQGLEFLIYFQGNSAPDKSGLPSDRFSAERTGGSVSTLTIQRTQQEDSAVYLCASSPTGSWQYFGPGTRLTVT.

As regards this clonotype: A junction boundary mismatches the germline segment, possibly from a read error. V is TRBV2 and J is TRBJ1-2; D uncertain. Germline V CDR1 and CDR2: SNHLY, FYNNEI. This CDR3 region has 12 residues. DNA of the CDR3: TGTGCCAGCAGTGAAGCTGGGTTCGGCTACACCTTT. It yields the protein CASSEAGFGYTF.

The V call is TRBV19, the J call TRBJ1-2; 9 bases match TRBD1. Germline CDR1 is LNHDA and CDR2 is SQIVND (reference sequence). The junction had 15 bases not matched to a gene; V was cut back by 3 bases and J by 4 bases. The CDR3 runs to 18 residues. CDR3 protein: CASSIHPGQGLTSYGYTF. The CDR3 nucleotides are TGTGCCAGTAGTATTCACCCGGGACAGGGTTTAACGTCCTATGGCTACACCTTC.

The table lists this clonotype with many counts. CDR3 sequence reads: CASSRGGQPSNSPLHF. The CDR3 DNA reads TGTGCCAGCAGCCGGGGGGGACAGCCCTCAAATTCACCCCTCCACTTT. The chain recombines TRBV7-2 with TRBJ1-6, with TRBD1 matching over 7 bases. Per germline, CDR1 SGHTA and CDR2 FQGNSA. Trimming at V came to 5 bases and at J to 7 bases, leaving 11 bases not matched to a gene. CDR3 size: 16 residues.

This clonotype came up many times. The chain links TRBV2 to TRBJ2-7; D gene uncertain. The V and J ends lost 6 bases and 2 bases respectively, with 8 bases between them. Germline loops: CDR1 SNHLY, CDR2 FYNNEI. This CDR3 is 12 amino acids long. CDR3 protein: CASREQPYEQYF. CDR3 DNA: TGTGCCAGCAGGGAACAGCCCTACGAGCAGTACTTC.

The chain carries TRBV20-1 and TRBJ1-6; D is ambiguous. The V gene's germline CDR1 is DFQATT and CDR2 SNEGSKA (reference sequence). This CDR3 contains 14 residues. Trimming left V 6 bases short and J 7 bases short, with 16 bases between. The CDR3 bases are TGCAGTGCCAGCAGCTTAGCGCCGAATTCACCCCTCCACTTT. It encodes CSASSLAPNSPLHF.

Turning to this clonotype: At one end, the junction sequence differs from germline, possibly due to a read error. This sequence joins TRBV12-3 or TRBV12-4 and TRBJ2-7; D is perhaps TRBD2 (5 bases). This CDR3 comprises 13 residues. CDR3 coding DNA: TGTGCCAGCCGTTTTGGAGGAACCTACGAGCAGTACTTC. The encoded protein is CASRFGGTYEQYF.

The chain joins TRBV9 to TRBJ1-6; 7 positions match TRBD1. Germline V gives CDR1 SGDLS, CDR2 YYNGEE. The CDR3 has 18 amino acids. V was pared by 0 bases and J by 0 bases, with 6 bases of the junction left unmatched. The CDR3 DNA reads TGTGCCAGCAGCGTAGAAGGGGGCAGGCCCTCCTATAATTCACCCCTCCACTTT. Translated: CASSVEGGRPSYNSPLHF.